The TCR beta chain described here comes from a study of blood T cell repertoires in COVID-19. Here immunoSEQ multiplex PCR was the method, and the copy in TCRdb shows in-frame clones only, minus some. The sample holds 350,000 to 450,000 clones, nearly 90% seen once. V was cut by 4 bases and J by 4 bases, with 19 bases left in between. Germline CDR1 is LGHDT and CDR2 is YNNKEL (reference sequence). The CDR3 has 16 amino acids. The sequenced material came from PBMCs or T cells enriched from blood (not recorded which). The receptor was derived from a woman aged 25 to 39 who had recovered from COVID-19. The chain carries TRBV3-1 (or the pseudogene TRBV3-2) and TRBJ1-2, with D tentatively TRBD1 (6 bases). The CDR3 DNA sequence: TGTGCCAGCAGCCCGGGAAGAGGGGGGGGTACCTATGGCTACACCTTC. Encoded protein: CASSPGRGGGTYGYTF.